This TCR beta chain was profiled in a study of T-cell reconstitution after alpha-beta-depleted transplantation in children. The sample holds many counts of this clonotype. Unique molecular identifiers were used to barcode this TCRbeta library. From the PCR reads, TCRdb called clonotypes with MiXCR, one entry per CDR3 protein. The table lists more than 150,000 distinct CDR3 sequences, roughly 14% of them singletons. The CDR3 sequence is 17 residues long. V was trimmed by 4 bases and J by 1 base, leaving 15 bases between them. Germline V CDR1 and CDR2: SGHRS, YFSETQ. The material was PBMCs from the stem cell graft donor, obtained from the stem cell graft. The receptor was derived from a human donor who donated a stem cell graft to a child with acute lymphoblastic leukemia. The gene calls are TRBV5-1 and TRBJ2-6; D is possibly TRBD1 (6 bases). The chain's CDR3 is CASSARVGGSGANVLTF. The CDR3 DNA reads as TGCGCCAGCAGCGCTCGAGTAGGGGGATCTGGGGCCAACGTCCTGACTTTC.